The T cell receptor beta chain described here comes from a study of CD8 T cells in ankylosing spondylitis. 5'-RACE, quantitative and with molecular barcodes, yielded the TCR beta libraries. TCRdb reanalysed the 5' RACE reads using MiXCR and keeps one entry per CDR3 protein. In the table there are approximately 340,000 distinct CDR3 sequences, about 15% of which are singletons. From germline, CDR1 is MGHRA and CDR2 YSYEKL. V lost 6 bases to trimming and J lost 0 bases; unmatched junction nucleotides: 10. There are 17 residues in the CDR3. V is TRBV4-1 and J is TRBJ1-4, with 7 bases lining up with TRBD1. The TCR originated in a male donor with ankylosing spondylitis or in good health (not recorded which). Sequencing was performed on blood, either unsorted or a sorted T cell fraction (not recorded which). The CDR3 DNA reads TGCGCCAGCAGTCCGCTAAACAGGGGTGCAACTAATGAAAAACTGTTTTTT. Translation gives CASSPLNRGATNEKLFF.